This T cell receptor beta chain stems from a study of blood T cell repertoires in COVID-19. The CDR3 is 16 amino acids. J gave up 8 bases and V 5 bases, and 14 bases lay outside the gene matches. Germline V gene data show CDR1 as MDHEN and CDR2 as SYDVKM. Only in-frame clones appear in the TCRdb table, and some are missing; sequencing was by immunoSEQ multiplex PCR. Of about 59,000 clones in the sample, approximately 79% were seen once. The TCR comes from a man in his fifties or sixties with acute or convalescent COVID-19. Input material: peripheral blood. V and J are TRBV28 and TRBJ1-4; 7 bases fit TRBD1. CDR3 DNA: TGTGCCAGCAGTACCCTAACAGGGGAATACGGCGAAAAACTGTTTTTT. Its protein product is CASSTLTGEYGEKLFF.